The next 11 T cell receptor beta chains were all read from a single sample in a study of CD8 T cells in Susac syndrome (dated by TCRdb to between 2018 and 2021). To prepare the library, the immunoSEQ multiplex PCR assay was applied. RNA was extracted using the RNeasy kit, and about 0.5 to 1 ug of the RNA was reverse transcribed with random hexamers. TCRdb handled the public reads itself, with Q25 trimming in fastp and clone calling in MiXCR, and kept productive beta chains. When rows share a CDR3 protein, they turn into one entry using the most common DNA and genes. Counted in this sample were 200,000 to 250,000 distinct CDR3 sequences; 85% to 95% of them appeared once. The ten largest clonotypes hold about 0.14% of the sample. Specimen: CD4+ T cells from PBMCs. The source of these receptors is a human donor with Susac syndrome.

The rearrangement uses TRBV5-6 and TRBJ2-2; 8 bases fit TRBD1. Germline V CDR1 and CDR2: SGHDT, YYEEEE. Losses at the gene ends were 7 bases for V and 7 bases for J; bases not matched to a gene: 9. The CDR3 runs 14 residues. The CDR3 reads CASGSGGAGGELFF. CDR3 sequence (DNA): TGTGCCAGCGGATCAGGGGGCGCCGGCGGGGAGCTGTTTTTT.

The chain has TRBV12-3 or TRBV12-4 and TRBJ2-7; D call uncertain. V was cut by 6 bases and J by 7 bases, with 16 bases left in between. CDR3 length equals 13 residues. As DNA, the CDR3 is TGTGCCAGCAGCCCGGATTGGTCCTGGGAGCAGTACTTC. It encodes CASSPDWSWEQYF.

In regard to this clonotype: Germline is not matched at one junction end, which may reflect a read error. The chain joins TRBV7-7 to TRBJ2-2; tentatively, D is TRBD1 (6 bases). There are 14 residues in the CDR3. Germline V gene data show CDR1 as SSHAT and CDR2 as FNYEAQ (reference sequence). The CDR3 sequence: CASSLGGRTGELFF. The CDR3 DNA follows: TGTGCTAGCAGCTTAGGGGGTCGCACCGGGGAGCTGTTTTTT.

The rearrangement links TRBV7-9 to TRBJ2-7, with D possibly TRBD1 on 6 matching bases. The CDR3 runs to 12 residues. Trimming cost V 6 bases and J 5 bases, with 11 bases left between them. Germline assignment: CDR1 SEHNR and CDR2 FQNEAQ (reference sequence). CDR3 residues: CASRPGAHEQYF. CDR3 in DNA: TGTGCCAGCAGACCAGGGGCCCACGAGCAGTACTTC. Full variable domain (remainder filled in from reference TRBV7-9 and TRBJ2-7): DTGVSQNPRHKITKRGQNVTFRCDPISEHNRLYWYRQTLGQGPEFLTYFQNEAQLEKSRLLSDRFSAERPKGSFSTLEIQRTEQGDSAMYLCASRPGAHEQYFGPGTRLTVT.

Notes on this clonotype: One junction end does not reproduce the germline sequence, and a read error may be involved. The chain links TRBV20-1 to TRBJ1-4; D remains unclear. The germline gives CDR1 DFQATT, CDR2 SNEGSKA (reference sequence). There are 14 residues in the CDR3. CDR3 nucleotides: TGCAGTGCAAGAGAAGGGAGAAACGCCGAAAAACTGTTTTTT. It encodes CSAREGRNAEKLFF.

The genes are TRBV30 and TRBJ1-1; perhaps TRBD1 as D (6 bases). V shed 3 bases and J shed 0 bases, with 11 bases lying between them. Germline V gene lookup returns CDR1 GTSNPN and CDR2 SVGIG (reference sequence). This CDR3 has 14 amino acids. CDR3 bases: TGTGCCTGGAGCGGACAGACCATGAACACTGAAGCTTTCTTT. It yields the protein CAWSGQTMNTEAFF.

The chain carries TRBV2 and TRBJ1-3; D is ambiguous. The germline V gene encodes CDR1 SNHLY and CDR2 FYNNEI. The CDR3 covers 14 residues. Trimming cost V 6 bases and J 0 bases, with 9 bases left between them. Here the CDR3 reads CASRDGRSGNTIYF. DNA for the CDR3: TGTGCCAGCAGGGACGGCCGCTCTGGAAACACCATATATTTT.

This clonotype has only one observation. The gene calls are TRBV19 and TRBJ1-5, with D unresolved. V was trimmed by 7 bases and J by 7 bases, leaving 17 bases between them. The CDR3 is 14 amino acids. In germline, CDR1 is LNHDA, CDR2 SQIVND (reference sequence). CDR3 amino acids: CASTRRAPNQPQHF. CDR3 in DNA: TGTGCCAGTACTAGGAGGGCCCCTAACCAGCCCCAGCATTTT. Full variable domain (remainder filled in from reference TRBV19 and TRBJ1-5): DGGITQSPKYLFRKEGQNVTLSCEQNLNHDAMYWYRQDPGQGLRLIYYSQIVNDFQKGDIAEGYSVSREKKESFPLTVTSAQKNPTAFYLCASTRRAPNQPQHFGDGTRLSIL.

The chain couples TRBV28 to TRBJ1-1, with D maybe TRBD1 (5 bases). The V end was cut by 2 bases, the J end by 6 bases, with 10 bases between. Per the germline V gene, CDR1 is MDHEN and CDR2 is SYDVKM. The CDR3 extends over 13 amino acids. The CDR3, as DNA: TGTGCCAGCAGTTTAGGCTTGGGGGCTGAAGCTTTCTTT. Translation gives CASSLGLGAEAFF.

This clonotype was counted once. V is TRBV19 and J is TRBJ2-7; D perhaps matches TRBD2 (5 bases). The CDR3 is 12 amino acids. Germline-derived CDR1 and CDR2 are LNHDA and SQIVND (reference sequence). V lost 5 bases to trimming and J lost 3 bases, with 8 bases between them. CDR3 bases: TGTGCCAGTAGTCCGGGAAACTACGAGCAGTACTTC. This gives the protein CASSPGNYEQYF.

The rearrangement links TRBV6-5 to TRBJ2-1; no clear D gene. The CDR3 totals 11 residues. Germline CDR1 MNHEY, CDR2 SVGAGI. V dropped 2 bases and J dropped 8 bases, with 4 bases sitting between them. CDR3 in DNA: TGTGCCAGCAGTTACCTCTATGAGCAGTTCTTC. As protein: CASSYLYEQFF.